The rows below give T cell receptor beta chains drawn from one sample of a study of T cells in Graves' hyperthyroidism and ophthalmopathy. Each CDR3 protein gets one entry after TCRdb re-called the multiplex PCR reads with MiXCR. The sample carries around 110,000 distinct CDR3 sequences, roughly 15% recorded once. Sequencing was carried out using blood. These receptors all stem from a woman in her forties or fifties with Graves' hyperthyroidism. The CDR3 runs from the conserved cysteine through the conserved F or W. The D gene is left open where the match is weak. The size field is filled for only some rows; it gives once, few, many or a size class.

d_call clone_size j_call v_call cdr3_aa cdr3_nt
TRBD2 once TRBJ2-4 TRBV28 CASSQAASGRWNIQYF TGTGCCAGCAGCCAAGCCGCTAGCGGGAGATGGAACATTCAGTACTTC
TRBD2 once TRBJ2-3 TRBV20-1 CGAPGTGTSGGPTDTQYF TGCGGTGCCCCCGGGACCGGGACTAGCGGGGGCCCCACAGATACGCAGTATTTT
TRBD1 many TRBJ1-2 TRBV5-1 CASSRGPGQGASYGYTF TGCGCCAGCAGCCGGGGCCCGGGACAGGGCGCTAGCTATGGCTACACCTTC
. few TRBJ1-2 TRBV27 CASNPGGQAFYGYTF TGTGCCAGCAACCCCGGCGGGCAGGCGTTCTATGGCTACACCTTC
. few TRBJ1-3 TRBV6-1 CASQRSESSGNTIYF TGTGCCAGCCAAAGGTCAGAGAGCTCTGGAAACACCATATATTTT
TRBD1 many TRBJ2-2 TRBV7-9 CASSSSDRVRGTGELFF TGTGCCAGCAGCTCATCGGACAGGGTACGGGGCACCGGGGAGCTGTTTTTT
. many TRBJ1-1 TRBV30 CAWSTYLVGGTEAFF TGTGCCTGGAGTACCTACCTCGTTGGCGGGACTGAAGCTTTCTTT
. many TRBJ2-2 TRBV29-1 CSVGGGPEATGELFF TGCAGCGTCGGGGGAGGTCCCGAGGCCACCGGGGAGCTGTTTTTT
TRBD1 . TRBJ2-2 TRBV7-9 CASSSDRGRRNIGELFF TGTGCCAGCAGCTCGGACAGGGGGCGCCGGAATATCGGGGAGCTGTTTTTT
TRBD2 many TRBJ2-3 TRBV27 CASRLSGSPDTQYF TGTGCCAGCAGGCTTAGCGGGAGTCCAGATACGCAGTATTTT
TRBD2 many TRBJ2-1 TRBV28 CASSRLGGTSGINEQFF TGTGCCAGCAGTCGCCTCGGCGGGACTAGCGGGATTAATGAGCAGTTCTTC
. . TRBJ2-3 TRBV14 CASSPRGYTQYF TGTGCCAGCAGCCCCCGAGGGTATACGCAGTATTTT
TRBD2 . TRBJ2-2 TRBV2 CASSPSGSPFGELFF TGTGCCAGCAGTCCAAGCGGGAGTCCTTTCGGGGAGCTGTTTTTT
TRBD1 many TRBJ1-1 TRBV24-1 CATSASGGGGLNTEAFF TGTGCCACCAGTGCTTCAGGGGGTGGAGGACTGAACACTGAAGCTTTCTTT
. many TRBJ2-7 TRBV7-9 CASTPRTRPYEQYF TGTGCCAGCACCCCACGGACGCGCCCCTACGAGCAGTACTTC
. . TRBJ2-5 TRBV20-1 CSAHDWQETQYF TGCAGTGCCCATGACTGGCAAGAGACCCAGTACTTC
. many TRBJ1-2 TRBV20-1 CSARDIVTEDFTYGYTF TGCAGTGCTAGAGATATAGTAACAGAGGATTTCACCTATGGCTACACCTTC
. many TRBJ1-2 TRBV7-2 CASSAVALYGYTF TGTGCCAGCAGCGCGGTAGCGCTCTATGGCTACACCTTC
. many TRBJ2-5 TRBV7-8 CASSLQGGWAVGSQYF TGTGCCAGCAGTTTACAGGGCGGGTGGGCCGTTGGGAGCCAGTACTTC
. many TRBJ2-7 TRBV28 CASRGNYEQYF TGTGCCAGCAGGGGGAACTACGAGCAGTACTTC
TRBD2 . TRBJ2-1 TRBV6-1 CASRRLAGVDEQFF TGTGCCAGCAGGAGACTAGCGGGGGTAGATGAGCAGTTCTTC
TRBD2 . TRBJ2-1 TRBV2 CASSATSGDYNEQFF TGTGCCAGCAGTGCGACTAGCGGAGATTACAATGAGCAGTTCTTC
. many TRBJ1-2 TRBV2 CASSEAPGANYGYTF TGTGCCAGCAGTGAAGCTCCGGGAGCGAACTATGGCTACACCTTC
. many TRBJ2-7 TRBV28 CASSINNHEQYF TGTGCCAGCAGTATCAACAACCACGAGCAGTACTTC
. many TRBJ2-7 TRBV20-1 CSARDPGSEQYF TGCAGTGCTAGAGATCCGGGTAGCGAGCAGTACTTC
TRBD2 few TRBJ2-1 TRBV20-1 CSARGTGTSGGNEQFF TGCAGTGCTAGAGGAACCGGGACTAGCGGGGGAAATGAGCAGTTCTTC
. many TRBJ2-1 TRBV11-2 CASSLRSLVAVNEQFF TGTGCCAGCAGCTTACGTTCTTTGGTAGCGGTTAATGAGCAGTTCTTC
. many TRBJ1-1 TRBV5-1 CASGSGSMNTEAFF TGCGCCAGCGGCTCGGGAAGCATGAACACTGAAGCTTTCTTT
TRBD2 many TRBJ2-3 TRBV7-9 CASSLALLASGSTDTQYF TGTGCCAGCAGCTTAGCGCTCTTGGCTAGCGGGAGTACAGATACGCAGTATTTT
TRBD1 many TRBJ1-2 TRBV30 CAWAPDRGNYGYTF TGTGCCTGGGCCCCCGACAGGGGGAACTATGGCTACACCTTC
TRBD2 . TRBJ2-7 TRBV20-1 CSARDSGRFSYVQYF TGCAGTGCTAGAGATAGCGGGAGGTTCTCCTACGTGCAGTACTTC
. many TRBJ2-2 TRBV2 CASSTRPSSTGELFF TGTGCCAGCAGTACCAGGCCATCCTCCACCGGGGAGCTGTTTTTT
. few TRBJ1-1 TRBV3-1 CASSRRGGENTEAFF TGTGCCAGCAGCCGCCGAGGAGGGGAGAACACTGAAGCTTTCTTT
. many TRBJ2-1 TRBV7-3 CASSRGLYNEQFF TGTGCCAGCAGCCGGGGCCTTTACAATGAGCAGTTCTTC
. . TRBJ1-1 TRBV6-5 CASSYSDSLNTEAFF TGTGCCAGCAGTTACTCCGACAGTCTGAACACTGAAGCTTTCTTT
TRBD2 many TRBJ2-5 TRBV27 CASRPEGGGEETQYF TGTGCCAGCAGACCCGAAGGCGGGGGAGAAGAGACCCAGTACTTC
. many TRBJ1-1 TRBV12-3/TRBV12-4 CASSFFEIMNTEAFF TGTGCCAGCAGTTTTTTTGAAATTATGAACACTGAAGCTTTCTTT
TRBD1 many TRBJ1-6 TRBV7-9 CASSLATGGSSPLHF TGTGCCAGCAGCTTAGCAACAGGGGGTAGTTCACCCCTCCACTTT
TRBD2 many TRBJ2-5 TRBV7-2 CASSWGGGETQYF TGTGCCAGCTCCTGGGGGGGAGGGGAGACCCAGTACTTC
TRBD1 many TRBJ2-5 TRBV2 CASSEDRVETQYF TGTGCCAGCAGTGAGGACAGGGTGGAGACCCAGTACTTC
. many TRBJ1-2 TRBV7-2 CASSLAQGGYTF TGTGCCAGCAGCTTAGCCCAGGGTGGCTACACCTTC
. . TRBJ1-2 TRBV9 CASSAGGVDYGYTF TGTGCCAGCAGTGCCGGGGGGGTTGACTATGGCTACACCTTC
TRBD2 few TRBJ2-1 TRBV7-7 CASSRPTSGSSYNEQFF TGTGCTAGCAGCCGCCCGACTAGCGGGAGCTCCTACAATGAGCAGTTCTTC